This entry lists 26 T cell receptor beta chains sequenced from one sample in a study of neurological immune-mediated disorders (dated by TCRdb to about 2019). To prepare the library, 5' RACE was applied. Sequenced using an Illumina HiSeq 2500. Clones were called with MiXCR by TCRdb after fastp trimmed the public reads at Q25, and only in-frame beta chains were retained. Every distinct CDR3 protein forms one entry, paired with its most common genes and DNA. Recorded for this sample are approximately 40,000 distinct CDR3 sequences; about 14% of them occurred a single time. The top ten clonotypes cover roughly 3.4% of the sample. The sample taken for sequencing was CD4+ T cells from blood. These receptors were obtained from an older woman with HTLV-1-associated myelopathy (HAM/TSP).

Many counts were recorded for this clonotype. The chain uses TRBV6-5 and TRBJ1-1, with D tentatively TRBD1 (5 bases). V was clipped by 2 bases and J by 1 base, with 8 bases between them. The CDR3 consists of 14 residues. Germline CDR1 MNHEY, CDR2 SVGAGI. The CDR3 DNA reads as TGTGCCAGCAGTTACAGGGGAGGGAACACTGAAGCTTTCTTT. Protein product: CASSYRGGNTEAFF.

V usage is TRBV30 and J usage is TRBJ1-2; 7 bases agree with TRBD1. CDR1 GTSNPN and CDR2 SVGIG come from the germline V gene (reference sequence). The CDR3 is made up of 15 amino acids. The junction had 11 bases not matched to a gene; V was cut back by 0 bases and J by 7 bases. The CDR3 loop reads CAWSVPNTGDGGYTF. CDR3 DNA: TGTGCCTGGAGTGTACCAAACACAGGGGACGGTGGCTACACCTTC.

Many counts were recorded for this clonotype. The rearrangement joins TRBV5-1 to TRBJ2-5; D remains unclear. There are 11 residues in the CDR3. V was clipped by 1 base and J by 3 bases, with 1 base between them. The germline V gene has CDR1 SGHRS and CDR2 YFSETQ. The CDR3 here is CASSLKETQYF. The CDR3 nucleotides are TGCGCCAGCAGCTTGAAAGAGACCCAGTACTTC. Together with reference TRBV5-1 and TRBJ2-5, the CDR3 gives the full variable domain: KAGVTQTPRYLIKTRGQQVTLSCSPISGHRSVSWYQQTPGQGLQFLFEYFSETQRNKGNFPGRFSGRQFSNSRSEMNVSTLELGDSALYLCASSLKETQYFGPGTRLLVL.

The gene calls are TRBV5-1 and TRBJ2-1; D is possibly TRBD2 (5 bases). This CDR3 has 15 amino acids. Germline loops: CDR1 SGHRS, CDR2 YFSETQ. V lost 0 bases, J lost 4 bases, and 11 bases lay in between. CDR3: CASSLVSGSYNEQFF. The DNA for the CDR3 is TGCGCCAGCAGCTTGGTGAGCGGATCATACAATGAGCAGTTCTTC.

This clonotype was recorded many times. The chain joins TRBV19 to TRBJ2-3; TRBD1 matches 11 bases. The CDR3 length is 15 residues. V dropped 5 bases and J dropped 4; count of bases not matched to a gene: 5. Germline V lookup: CDR1 LNHDA, CDR2 SQIVND (reference sequence). CDR3 in amino acids: CASSPRDRGSDTQYF. DNA for the CDR3: TGTGCCAGTAGTCCCCGGGACAGGGGGTCAGATACGCAGTATTTT.

This clonotype was seen many times. The chain joins TRBV9 to TRBJ2-1, with 8 bases fitting TRBD1. Losses at the gene ends were 3 bases for V and 5 bases for J; bases not matched to a gene: 10. The CDR3 is made up of 16 amino acids. Germline values: CDR1 SGDLS, CDR2 YYNGEE. The CDR3 region has the DNA TGTGCCAGCAGCGGACCCCTCGGACAGGGTCACAATGAGCAGTTCTTC. Its translation: CASSGPLGQGHNEQFF.

This clonotype was detected many times. This chain uses TRBV4-1 with TRBJ1-5; D uncertain. This CDR3 is 13 amino acids long. Trimming took off 1 base at V and 7 bases at J, with 8 bases between the two ends. Germline-derived CDR1 and CDR2 are MGHRA and YSYEKL. The DNA for the CDR3 is TGCGCCAGCAGCCAAGCGGGTGGACAGCCCCAGCATTTT. Protein: CASSQAGGQPQHF.

The chain has TRBV19 and TRBJ1-3; a weak D match, TRBD1 (5 bases). V lost 7 bases and J lost 2, with 12 bases in between. CDR3 length: 14 residues. From germline, CDR1 is LNHDA and CDR2 SQIVND (reference sequence). The CDR3 spells CASNAGRPGNTIYF. CDR3 coding DNA: TGTGCCAGTAACGCAGGGAGACCTGGAAACACCATATATTTT.

This clonotype was detected ten times or more. The V and J genes are TRBV7-6 and TRBJ2-1; TRBD2 might be the D (5 bases). Trimming shortened V by 4 bases and J by 9 bases, and 13 bases separated the two germline ends. Germline V gives CDR1 SGHVS, CDR2 FNYEAQ. The CDR3 sequence is 13 residues long. CDR3: CASSSTNAGEQFF. In nucleotides, the CDR3 is TGTGCCAGCAGCTCAACTAATGCGGGTGAGCAGTTCTTC.

This clonotype was counted many times. V usage is TRBV6-5 and J usage is TRBJ1-5; D may be TRBD1 (5 bases). Looked up from germline, CDR1 is MNHEY and CDR2 is SVGAGI. V dropped 6 bases and J dropped 2 bases, with 17 bases sitting between them. This CDR3 region has 16 residues. The CDR3 DNA follows: TGTGCCAGCAGCCCGGGGGGGAGTTGGGGCAATCAGCCCCAGCATTTT. Encoded protein: CASSPGGSWGNQPQHF.

This clonotype was detected ten times or more. The J gene is TRBJ1-5, the V gene TRBV12-3 or TRBV12-4; tentative D call: TRBD1 (5 bases). The CDR3 has 17 amino acids. The ends were cut back, 0 bases at V and 0 bases at J, with 12 bases in the middle. As DNA, the CDR3 is TGTGCCAGCAGTTTAGCATTGACAGAATATAGCAATCAGCCCCAGCATTTT. Translating gives CASSLALTEYSNQPQHF.

The genes are TRBV3-1 and TRBJ2-3, with D possibly being TRBD1 (7 bases). This CDR3 is built from 20 residues. V dropped 0 bases and J dropped 2 bases, with 24 bases sitting between them. The V gene's germline CDR1 is LGHDT and CDR2 YNNKEL (reference sequence). The CDR3 DNA reads as TGTGCCAGCAGCCAAGAGCGGAGGGGGCGCGGCTTCTCATACACAGATACGCAGTATTTT. Encoded protein: CASSQERRGRGFSYTDTQYF.

This clonotype came up many times. This chain links TRBV7-9 with TRBJ2-1; TRBD1 might be the D (5 bases). The ends were cut back, 0 bases at V and 8 bases at J, with 17 bases in the middle. The CDR3 spans 16 residues. Germline V gene data show CDR1 as SEHNR and CDR2 as FQNEAQ (reference sequence). The CDR3 DNA reads as TGTGCCAGCAGCTTAGCGCAGGGTCTGGCGAGCGATGAGCAGTTCTTC. Protein: CASSLAQGLASDEQFF.

The rearrangement uses TRBV11-2 and TRBJ2-1, with TRBD2 as a possible D gene (7 bases). The CDR3 sequence is 16 residues long. Germline lookup yields CDR1 SGHAT and CDR2 FQNNGV. V was pared by 5 bases and J by 4 bases, with 18 bases between. The CDR3 loop is CASSRGAVGQYNEQFF. In nucleotides, the CDR3 is TGTGCCAGCAGCCGGGGGGCGGTGGGGCAGTACAATGAGCAGTTCTTC. Full variable domain (remainder filled in from reference TRBV11-2 and TRBJ2-1): EAGVAQSPRYKIIEKRQSVAFWCNPISGHATLYWYQQILGQGPKLLIQFQNNGVVDDSQLPKDRFSAERLKGVDSTLKIQPAKLEDSAVYLCASSRGAVGQYNEQFFGPGTRLTVL.

The chain carries TRBV5-1 and TRBJ2-3; 8 nucleotides align to TRBD2. The CDR3 loop spans 19 amino acids. V gave up 0 bases and J gave up 5 bases; unmatched junction bases: 17. Per germline, CDR1 SGHRS and CDR2 YFSETQ. The CDR3: CASSLEASGWWSPKDTQYF. In DNA form, the CDR3 reads TGCGCCAGCAGCTTGGAGGCTAGCGGGTGGTGGTCGCCCAAAGATACGCAGTATTTT.

This sequence joins TRBV7-8 and TRBJ1-1; D remains ambiguous. The CDR3 spans 13 residues. V was cut by 4 bases and J by 8 bases, with 14 bases left in between. Germline CDR1 is SGHVS and CDR2 is FQNEAQ. The CDR3 coding sequence is TGTGCCAGCAGCTCACTCCACCTGACGGAAGCTTTCTTT. It codes for CASSSLHLTEAFF.

The chain couples TRBV5-6 to TRBJ1-4, with D possibly being TRBD1 (5 bases). V was pared by 4 bases and J by 2 bases, with 15 bases between. The CDR3 runs to 16 residues. Germline loops: CDR1 SGHDT, CDR2 YYEEEE. This CDR3 reads CASSAGWGLTNEKLFF. CDR3 sequence (DNA): TGTGCCAGCAGCGCTGGTTGGGGACTGACTAATGAAAAACTGTTTTTT.

This clonotype was detected many times. V and J are TRBV15 and TRBJ2-3; a possible D gene is TRBD2 (7 bases). The CDR3 runs 19 residues. Germline lookup yields CDR1 LNHNV and CDR2 YYDKDF (reference sequence). V dropped 0 bases and J dropped 2 bases, with 21 bases sitting between them. The CDR3 DNA sequence: TGTGCCACCAGCAGAGATATACCCCAGAGGGGGGGGGACACAGATACGCAGTATTTT. Translation: CATSRDIPQRGGDTDTQYF.

This clonotype has a count of ten or more. The chain couples TRBV20-1 to TRBJ1-4; 8 bases fit TRBD1. With V trimmed by 5 bases and J by 8 bases, 4 bases remained unmatched. Germline V gene lookup returns CDR1 DFQATT and CDR2 SNEGSKA (reference sequence). This CDR3 has 12 residues. CDR3 protein: CSAQDRAEKLFF. The CDR3 DNA is TGCAGTGCTCAGGACAGGGCCGAAAAACTGTTTTTT.

In this sample, this clonotype turned up many times. This rearrangement joins TRBV5-1 to TRBJ1-2; possible D gene TRBD1, 5 bases. With 0 bases removed from V and 4 bases from J, the gap between germline ends came to 13 bases. This CDR3 has 15 residues. From germline, CDR1 is SGHRS and CDR2 YFSETQ. Here the CDR3 reads CASSLDFAGGYGYTF. CDR3 nucleotides: TGCGCCAGCAGCTTGGACTTCGCGGGGGGCTATGGCTACACCTTC.

The chain links TRBV20-1 to TRBJ1-1; D may be TRBD1 (5 bases). The germline CDR1 and CDR2 sequences are DFQATT and SNEGSKA (reference sequence). The CDR3 is 15 residues long. Deletions cut 6 bases from V and 0 bases from J, with 17 bases between. CDR3 loop: CSARRQGVVNTEAFF. The DNA of the CDR3 is TGCAGTGCAAGACGGCAGGGTGTAGTGAACACTGAAGCTTTCTTT.

This clonotype was seen many times. The chain couples TRBV28 to TRBJ2-2, with 7 bases that match TRBD1. Germline CDR1 reads MDHEN; CDR2 reads SYDVKM. J gave up 4 bases and V 10 bases, and 9 bases lay outside the gene matches. The CDR3 runs 14 residues. The CDR3 DNA is TGTGCCACCTTGACAGGGTTTGGCACCGGGGAGCTGTTTTTT. Encoded protein: CATLTGFGTGELFF.

This clonotype was seen many times. The chain links TRBV29-1 to TRBJ1-2; 7 bases align to TRBD1. CDR1 is SQVTM, CDR2 ANQGSEA, per germline. After removal of 0 bases from V and 6 bases from J, the junction contained 4 bases not matched to a gene. The CDR3 contains 13 residues. CDR3 nucleotides: TGCAGCGTTGAAGAAAGGGGGCAGGATGGCTACACCTTC. This codes for CSVEERGQDGYTF.

This clonotype was recorded once. The chain uses TRBV7-8 and TRBJ2-7; maybe TRBD2 (5 bases). CDR1 and CDR2 (germline): SGHVS, FQNEAQ. The CDR3 is made up of 16 amino acids. The germline V and J ends were trimmed by 4 bases and 7 bases, with 23 bases remaining between them. The CDR3 spells CASSWKAVPSRGEQYF. The DNA of the CDR3 is TGTGCCAGCAGCTGGAAGGCAGTACCCTCCCGCGGGGAGCAGTACTTC.

This clonotype was seen ten or more times. The V and J genes are TRBV7-9 and TRBJ1-5; D uncertain. CDR1 SEHNR and CDR2 FQNEAQ come from the germline V gene (reference sequence). V was pared by 1 base and J by 2 bases, with 9 bases between. CDR3 length: 15 residues. The CDR3: CASSLGGRGNQPQHF. CDR3 nucleotide sequence: TGTGCCAGCAGCTTAGGGGGTAGGGGCAATCAGCCCCAGCATTTT.

Worth noting for this clonotype: Compared with germline, one end of the junction differs, possibly owing to a read error. This chain joins TRBV7-7 and TRBJ2-1; D is ambiguous. Germline-derived CDR1 and CDR2 are SSHAT and FNYEAQ (reference sequence). CDR3 size: 14 residues. CDR3 region: CANSLASSDNEKFF. CDR3 coding DNA: TGTGCCAACAGCTTAGCCTCCTCAGACAATGAGAAGTTCTTC. The full variable domain, completed using reference TRBV7-7 and TRBJ2-1, is GAGVSQSPRYKVTKRGQDVTLRCDPISSHATLYWYQQALGQGPEFLTYFNYEAQPDKSGLPSDRFSAERPEGSISTLTIQRTEQRDSAMYRCANSLASSDNEKFFGPGTRLTVL.